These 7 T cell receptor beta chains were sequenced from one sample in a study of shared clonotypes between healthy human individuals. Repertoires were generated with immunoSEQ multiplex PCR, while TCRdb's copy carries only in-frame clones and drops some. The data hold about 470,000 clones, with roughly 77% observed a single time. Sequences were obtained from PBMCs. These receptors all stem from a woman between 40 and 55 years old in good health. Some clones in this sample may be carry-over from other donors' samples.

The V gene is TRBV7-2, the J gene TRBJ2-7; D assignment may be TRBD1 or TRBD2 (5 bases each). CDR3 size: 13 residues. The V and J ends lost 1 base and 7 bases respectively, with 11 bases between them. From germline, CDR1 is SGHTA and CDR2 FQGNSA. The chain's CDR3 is CASSLGGEGEQYF. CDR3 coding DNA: TGTGCCAGCAGCTTAGGGGGAGAGGGGGAGCAGTACTTC.

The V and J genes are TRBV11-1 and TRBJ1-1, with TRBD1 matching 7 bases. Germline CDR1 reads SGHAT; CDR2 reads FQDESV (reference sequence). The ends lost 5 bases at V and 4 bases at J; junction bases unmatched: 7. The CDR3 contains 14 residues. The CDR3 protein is CASSPLRDSTEAFF. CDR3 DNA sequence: TGTGCCAGCAGCCCCCTCCGGGACAGCACTGAAGCTTTCTTT.

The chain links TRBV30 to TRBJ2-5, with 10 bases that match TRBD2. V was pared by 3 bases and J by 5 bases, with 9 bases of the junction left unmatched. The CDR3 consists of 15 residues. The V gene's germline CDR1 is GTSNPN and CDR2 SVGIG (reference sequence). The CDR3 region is CAWRAGGPFTETQYF. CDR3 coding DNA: TGTGCCTGGAGAGCGGGAGGGCCATTTACGGAGACCCAGTACTTC.

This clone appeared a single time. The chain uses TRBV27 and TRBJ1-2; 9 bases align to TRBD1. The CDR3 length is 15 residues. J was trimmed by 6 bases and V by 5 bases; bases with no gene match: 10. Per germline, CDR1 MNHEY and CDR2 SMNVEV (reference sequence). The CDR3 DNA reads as TGTGCCAGCAGTCCGCAAACAGGGGGCGTTGATGGCTACACCTTC. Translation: CASSPQTGGVDGYTF.

CDR3 DNA sequence: TGCGCCAGCAGCCCTCGGCCGGGTCCGGATACGCAGTATTTT. Protein: CASSPRPGPDTQYF. The V gene is TRBV5-1, the J gene TRBJ2-3; D not resolved. Between the trimmed V and J ends, which lost 4 bases and 6 bases, there was a span of 15 bases. The CDR3 sequence is 14 residues long. The germline CDR1 and CDR2 sequences are SGHRS and YFSETQ.

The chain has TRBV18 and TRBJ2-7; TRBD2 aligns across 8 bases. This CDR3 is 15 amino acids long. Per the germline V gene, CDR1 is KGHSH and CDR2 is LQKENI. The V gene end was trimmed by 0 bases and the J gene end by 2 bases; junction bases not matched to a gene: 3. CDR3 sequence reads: CASSPPGLEPYEQYF. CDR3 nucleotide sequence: TGTGCCAGCTCACCACCGGGACTAGAACCCTACGAGCAGTACTTC.

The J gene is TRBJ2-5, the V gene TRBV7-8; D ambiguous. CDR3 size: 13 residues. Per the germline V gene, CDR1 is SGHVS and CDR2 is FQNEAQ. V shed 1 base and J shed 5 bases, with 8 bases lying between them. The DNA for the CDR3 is TGTGCCAGCAGCTTAGAAGTACGGGAGACCCAGTACTTC. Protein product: CASSLEVRETQYF.